This T cell receptor (beta chain) was found in a study of STAT5B mutations in CD4+ large granular lymphocyte leukemia. General study points: Top patient clones used TRBV06 genes more often: 8/27 versus 2/35 in controls.

CDR1 is SGDLS, CDR2 YYNGEE, per germline. V lost 4 bases, J lost 2 bases, and 10 bases lay in between. This CDR3 comprises 15 residues. About this clone: As yet, its antigen is unknown.

The assay was immunoSEQ multiplex PCR, and TCRdb's table has in-frame clones only and misses some. The table has 25,000 to 30,000 clones, under 80% seen once; the top ten hold roughly 3.3%. The material sequenced was CD4+ T cells from blood buffy coats. V usage is TRBV9 and J usage is TRBJ2-6; maybe TRBD1 (6 bases). This clonotype originated in a human donor in good health. The CDR3 nucleotides read TGTGCCAGCAGCTCAAACAGGGCTGGGGCCAACGTCCTGACTTTC. Its protein is CASSSNRAGANVLTF.